A selection of T cell receptor beta chains follows, all from one sample in a study of T cell repertoires in cytomegalovirus infection. These receptors have no known antigen. TCRdb independently ran MiXCR on the reads; one entry per CDR3 protein. This sample has roughly 170,000 distinct CDR3 sequences; roughly 22% occur once, and the top ten carry roughly 25%. The material sequenced was CD8+ T cells from cultured PBMCs, taken from culture after CMV antigen stimulation. The source is a human donor in good health (CMV status not recorded). Some clones in this sample may be carry-over from other donors' samples. The CDR3 runs from the conserved cysteine through the conserved F or W. The D gene is left open where the match is weak. The size entry is marked missing in some rows and otherwise reads once, few, many or a size class.

j_call d_call clone_size v_call cdr3_nt cdr3_aa
TRBJ2-1 TRBD1 few TRBV11-2 TGTGCCAGCAGCTTACGGTCTAGGGACAGGGCTTACAATGAGCAGTTCTTC CASSLRSRDRAYNEQFF
TRBJ1-5 TRBD1 few TRBV7-8 TGTGCCAGCAGCTTGGACAGGGGGCGGCCGGTAAATCAGCCCCAGCATTTT CASSLDRGRPVNQPQHF
TRBJ2-7 - - TRBV10-3 TGTGCCATCAGTGAGTCGGTGGCAGTTAAGTCGGAGCAGTACTTC CAISESVAVKSEQYF
TRBJ1-2 - - TRBV10-2 TGCGCCAGCAGTGAGACCTATTTCTATGGCTACACCTTC CASSETYFYGYTF
TRBJ1-4 TRBD1 many TRBV7-6 TGTGCCAGCAGCCACCGGACAGGATTAATTCTGTTTTTT CASSHRTGLILFF
TRBJ2-1 - - TRBV7-9 TGTGCCAGCAGCTTAGCCCCTAGCAATCGAGGGAATGAGCAGTTCTTC CASSLAPSNRGNEQFF
TRBJ1-5 - once TRBV12-5 TGTGCTAGTGACCTGACAGGTTCTAGCAATCAGCCCCAGCATTTT CASDLTGSSNQPQHF
TRBJ2-1 TRBD1 few TRBV6-8 TGTGCCAGCAGTTTCACCGGACAGGGGCTTTACAATGAGCAGTTCTTC CASSFTGQGLYNEQFF
TRBJ1-1 - few TRBV7-2 TGTGCCACCCGAGGGGCCCCGAACACTGAAGCTTTCTTT CATRGAPNTEAFF
TRBJ2-7 - - TRBV7-8 TGTGCCAGCAGCTTGGCTACAGGGTTCGAGCAGTACTTC CASSLATGFEQYF
TRBJ2-5 TRBD2 few TRBV27 TGTGCCAGCAGTGCCCGTAGTGGGGGGGGCCAAGAGACCCAGTACTTC CASSARSGGGQETQYF
TRBJ1-1 - few TRBV12-3/TRBV12-4 TGTGCCAGCAGTCCTTTCGGGTTATCCACTGAAGCTTTCTTT CASSPFGLSTEAFF
TRBJ2-1 TRBD2 many TRBV6-2/TRBV6-3 TGTGCCAGCAGTTACACGGGGGGCAATGAGCAGTTCTTC CASSYTGGNEQFF
TRBJ2-2 - - TRBV7-2 TGTGCCAGCATCCCCGGGACTCTGAACACCGGGGAGCTGTTTTTT CASIPGTLNTGELFF
TRBJ2-1 TRBD2 few TRBV27 TGTGCCGCCGGGGGGGCCTACAATGAGCAGTTCTTC CAAGGAYNEQFF
TRBJ1-3 TRBD1 - TRBV7-4 TGTGCCAGCAGCCCCGGGGACAGGAGGCGCTTCTCTGGAAACACCATATATTTT CASSPGDRRRFSGNTIYF
TRBJ2-1 TRBD2 medium-sized TRBV5-4 TGTGCCAGCAGCTTAACAGCGGGGGGGTACAATGAGCAGTTCTTC CASSLTAGGYNEQFF
TRBJ1-5 - few TRBV19 TGTGCCAGTAGCGACAGTTATAGCAATCAGCCCCAGCATTTT CASSDSYSNQPQHF
TRBJ2-5 TRBD2 few TRBV7-6 TGTGCCAGCAGCCGCCCCAGGACTAGCGACTTCCAAGAGACCCAGTACTTC CASSRPRTSDFQETQYF
TRBJ2-2 - - TRBV7-9 TGTGCCAGCAGCTTAGCCTCGGGGCCGAACACCGGGGAGCTGTTTTTT CASSLASGPNTGELFF
TRBJ2-3 - - TRBV7-2 TGTGCCAGCAGCTTAGCGCAAAATAGTGGTTTGAGACTCCTCCCAGATACGCAGTATTTT CASSLAQNSGLRLLPDTQYF
TRBJ2-7 TRBD2 - TRBV7-9 TGTGCCAGCAGCTTGGGCGGGGGAAACTCCTACGAGCAGTACTTC CASSLGGGNSYEQYF
TRBJ2-1 TRBD2 few TRBV7-2 TGTGCCAGCAGCTTAGGAGCGGGGGGTTCCTACAATGAGCAGTTCTTC CASSLGAGGSYNEQFF
TRBJ2-1 - few TRBV7-2 TGTGCCAGCAGCTTAGAGTTCCTGAAGCAGTTCTTC CASSLEFLKQFF
TRBJ2-5 TRBD1 - TRBV27 TGTGCCAGCAGTTTGAGTCGGACAGGGCGGGAGACCCAGTACTTC CASSLSRTGRETQYF
TRBJ2-1 TRBD1 few TRBV7-2 TGTGCCAGCAGCTTAAATGCGGACAGGCGAGACCCCTACAATGAGCAGTTCTTC CASSLNADRRDPYNEQFF
TRBJ2-7 TRBD1 - TRBV20-1 TGCAGTGCTACCCCGGACAGGGCCTACGAGCAGTACTTC CSATPDRAYEQYF
TRBJ2-7 - - TRBV7-8 TGTGCCAGCAGCTCGCCCCGAGGGGGTATAGACGAGCAGTACTTC CASSSPRGGIDEQYF
TRBJ1-3 - - TRBV7-6 TGTGCCAGCAGCTTAGGAGGGGGGGCTGGAAACACCATATATTTT CASSLGGGAGNTIYF
TRBJ2-3 TRBD2 few TRBV4-3 TGCGCCAGCAGCCAAGATACAGAGCGGGGGGGAGATACGCAGTATTTT CASSQDTERGGDTQYF
TRBJ2-7 - - TRBV7-2 TGTGCCAGCAGCCCCACTCATTCCTACGAGCAGTACTTC CASSPTHSYEQYF
TRBJ2-3 - - TRBV6-1 TGTGCCAGCAGTGCGACAGGTTCTAGCACAGATACGCAGTATTTT CASSATGSSTDTQYF
TRBJ1-4 - - TRBV6-2/TRBV6-3 TGTGCCAGCAGCCCCCCAGGCATGGGCGAACTGTTTTTT CASSPPGMGELFF
TRBJ2-5 TRBD1 few TRBV12-3/TRBV12-4 TGTGCCAGCAGAGGACAGGGCCTCCGAGAGACCCAGTACTTC CASRGQGLRETQYF
TRBJ2-3 - few TRBV25-1 TGTGCCAGCAGTGATCACCAACAGGGAGAGGCTACAGATACGCAGTATTTT CASSDHQQGEATDTQYF
TRBJ2-7 - once TRBV20-1 TGCAGTGCTAGGGCGGGGATCTCCTACGAGCAGTACTTC CSARAGISYEQYF
TRBJ1-6 - many TRBV7-2 TGTGCCAGCAGCTTATTGAAGCCCCCGGGTCGAGATCCCCTCCACTTT CASSLLKPPGRDPLHF
TRBJ1-4 - few TRBV27 TGTGCCAGCAGTTCGATCCGAACAGGCTTGACTAATGAAAAACTGTTTTTT CASSSIRTGLTNEKLFF
TRBJ2-1 TRBD2 few TRBV19 TGTGCCAGTAGCAGGACTAGCGGGCCCTACAATGAGCAGTTCTTC CASSRTSGPYNEQFF
TRBJ1-1 TRBD1 - TRBV19 TGTGCCAGTAGTATCGGGACAGGGTTCACCACTGAAGCTTTCTTT CASSIGTGFTTEAFF
TRBJ1-1 - - TRBV6-5 TGTGCCAGCAGCTACGCGTGGGGCACTGAAGCTTTCTTT CASSYAWGTEAFF
TRBJ2-1 - many TRBV24-1 TGTGCCACCAGTGATTTGATCGGGGGCCCGGCCAATGAGCAGTTCTTC CATSDLIGGPANEQFF
TRBJ2-3 TRBD1 - TRBV7-9 TGTGCCAGCAGCTTAGGGGACAGACAGTATTTT CASSLGDRQYF
TRBJ1-5 - - TRBV7-8 TGTGCCAGCGGTTGGTCGGGGGCTCAGCCCCAGCATTTT CASGWSGAQPQHF
TRBJ1-1 - few TRBV6-2/TRBV6-3 TGTGCCAGCAGTTACTCGATGGGCTCTGAAGCTTTCTTT CASSYSMGSEAFF
TRBJ1-2 - - TRBV7-2 TGTGCCAGCAGCTTAGTCCCCGGACAGATACCTAACTATGGCTACACCTTC CASSLVPGQIPNYGYTF
TRBJ1-2 - few TRBV12-5 TGTGCTAGTGGTTTGTTAGGGATTGGCTACACCTTC CASGLLGIGYTF
TRBJ1-1 - few TRBV11-2 TGTGCCAGCAGCTTAGATCCAGGTTATACTGAAGCTTTCTTT CASSLDPGYTEAFF
TRBJ2-2 - many TRBV27 TGTGCCAGCAGTTTTGGGGGCACCGGGGAGCTGTTTTTT CASSFGGTGELFF
TRBJ2-7 - - TRBV7-2 TGTGCCAGCAGCTTAGAAGGGGGGCCCAACTACGAGCAGTACTTC CASSLEGGPNYEQYF
TRBJ2-2 - - TRBV7-2 TGTGCCAGCGAAGGGTCTTACACCGGGGAGCTGTTTTTT CASEGSYTGELFF
TRBJ2-7 - few TRBV29-1 TGCAGCGTTACGACAGGATTCACCTACGAGCAGTACTTC CSVTTGFTYEQYF
TRBJ2-3 - many TRBV11-2 TGTGCCAGCAGCTTATTGGGGGGGGCCGTAGATACGCAGTATTTT CASSLLGGAVDTQYF
TRBJ1-5 TRBD1 - TRBV4-3 TGCGCCAGCAGCCGATTACAGGGGAATAGCAATCAGCCCCAGCATTTT CASSRLQGNSNQPQHF
TRBJ2-7 - - TRBV6-2/TRBV6-3 TGTGCCAGCAGCCCGGACCCATACTACGAGCAGTACTTC CASSPDPYYEQYF